This TCR beta chain was recorded in a study of shared clonotypes between healthy human individuals. Germline-derived CDR1 and CDR2 are MNHEY and SMNVEV (reference sequence). The CDR3 contains 13 residues. V shed 6 bases, J shed 5 bases, and the junction held 5 bases outside the gene matches. This clone was recorded a few times. Within the sample, other DNA sequences also encode this same CDR3. Execution of the assay was at deep level. The genomic DNA of each subset was split evenly across several immunoSEQ plates. Data came from immunoSEQ multiplex PCR; TCRdb stores just in-frame clones and leaves some out. The sample lists about 1 million clones; around four fifths were seen once. The CD4+ fraction was divided into a CD45RA+ naive subset and a CD45RA-negative memory subset.

The chain is built from TRBV27 and TRBJ1-2; the match to TRBD1 covers 8 bases. This sequence was found in a man younger than 35 in good health. Sequences were obtained from memory CD4+ T cells sorted from blood. Subset described: CD45RA-negative fraction. The CDR3 loop is CASRLTGGYGYTF. CDR3 nucleotide sequence: TGTGCCAGCAGGCTAACAGGGGGGTATGGCTACACCTTC.